Here is one T cell receptor beta chain with its context. This clonotype has a count of ten or more. Its antigen has not been determined. Base qualities are not recorded, but no much larger clone differs from it by a single base. This entry comes from a study of T cells in Graves' hyperthyroidism and ophthalmopathy (dated by TCRdb to the late 2010s). About the study as a whole: Peripheral blood was collected at initial diagnosis, before any treatment. The roughly 100 discovery patients were divided at random into training and test sets in a 7:3 ratio. Prospective prediction of ophthalmopathy was tested in an independent validation cohort consisting of fewer than 20 hyperthyroidism patients and around 16 patients who later progressed to ophthalmopathy. After blood sampling, hyperthyroidism patients were treated with methimazole at a starting dose of 30 mg daily, and ophthalmopathy patients were treated with high-dose intravenous methylprednisolone. Thyroid tissue and blood T-cell repertoires from several Graves' hyperthyroidism patients were also compared in the study. TCR V-J signatures able to tell the groups apart were searched for in a discovery cohort of some 100 patients, of whom over 40 had Graves' ophthalmopathy and around 58 had stable Graves' hyperthyroidism. The paper reports TCR Vbeta CDR3 sequencing of roughly 140 peripheral blood samples: under 45 ophthalmopathy, fewer than 85 hyperthyroidism and approximately 17 progressor patients.

Its CDR3 holds 15 amino acids, cysteine through phenylalanine. The CDR3 DNA has 45 bases and is translated from base 1. V and J are truncated by 9 bases and 4 bases respectively, leaving an intervening sequence of 19 bases. The germline V gene gives CDR1 as KGHSH and CDR2 as LQKENI. Graves' hyperthyroidism was defined as stable when no progression to ophthalmopathy occurred over 18 months of follow-up. Hyperthyroidism patients were aged 18 to 65 years and newly diagnosed, with disease duration of less than 2 months. Any patient with an uncontrolled infection, another autoimmune disease, pregnancy or lactation was excluded. Clinical symptoms, serum thyroxine and TRAb, thyroid ultrasound, and orbital computed tomography formed the basis for the diagnoses. PBMCs were separated from roughly 9.3 ml of fresh peripheral blood using Ficoll-Paque density gradient centrifugation. Total RNA was extracted using Trizol reagent, and RNA quality was assessed on an Agilent 2100 Bioanalyzer.

Paper-wide results and their limitations: No statistical method was used to fix the sample size in advance, and group allocation was not hidden from the investigators. A 13 V-J signature model separated ophthalmopathy from stable hyperthyroidism, with roughly 88% sensitivity and about 81% specificity in cross-validation and 80%/75% in testing. Most expanded thyroid clonotypes (frequency above 0.001) were also found in blood, which suggests that blood repertoires may mirror thyroid immune responses. In validation, progression to ophthalmopathy was predicted by the model with 55% to 71% sensitivity and roughly 76% specificity, a median of roughly 6.4 months before onset.

Amplification of TCR beta CDR3 regions was carried out from RNA transcripts. The first round of RT-PCR for the TCR CDR3 was performed with the HTBI primer set and the Qiagen OneStep RT-PCR kit. Libraries were constructed in a second round of multiplex PCR, after which size selection and purification were performed. The libraries were sequenced on an Illumina HiSeq2000 using paired-end 100 bp reads. Processing in the source paper ran as follows. SOAPnuke was used to process the raw data, removing reads that contained adapters or uncalled bases, had a mean Phred below 15, or lacked an exact match to the constant primer or identifier. COPE v1.2.5 was used to merge the high-quality paired reads, and each unique nucleotide sequence was defined as a clonotype. MiTCR v1.1 was used to align clonotypes to the IMGT TRBV, TRBD and TRBJ reference segments. The analysis included only V-J combinations with a frequency above 0.0001, which together covered more than 98% of the repertoires. A TCS score was defined as the ratio between F50 (clonal expansion) and ExV (chaos), using BLOSUM62-based TCRdist between CDR3 peptides within each V-J. Welch's t-statistics and random forest reduced approximately 520 V-J features to roughly 13, which were used in a naive Bayes classifier (R e1071). TCRdb redid the processing of the public reads, applying fastp at Q25 and MiXCR, and retained in-frame beta chains. Rows are unified per CDR3 protein, each entry keeping the most common DNA and genes. These V and J calls derive from TCRdb rather than the authors' analysis. The sample table shows around 350,000 distinct CDR3 sequences, and about 13% are seen once. The ten largest account for 9% to 9.5% of the sample.

Here the chain combines TRBV18 and TRBJ1-5; the D region possibly corresponds to TRBD1 (6 bases align). Input material: blood. This TCR came from a woman aged 18-29 years with Graves' hyperthyroidism. The base sequence is TGTGCCAGTTCAAGGCTCCGGGACACTAATCAGCCCCAGCATTTT. Translated, it reads CASSRLRDTNQPQHF.